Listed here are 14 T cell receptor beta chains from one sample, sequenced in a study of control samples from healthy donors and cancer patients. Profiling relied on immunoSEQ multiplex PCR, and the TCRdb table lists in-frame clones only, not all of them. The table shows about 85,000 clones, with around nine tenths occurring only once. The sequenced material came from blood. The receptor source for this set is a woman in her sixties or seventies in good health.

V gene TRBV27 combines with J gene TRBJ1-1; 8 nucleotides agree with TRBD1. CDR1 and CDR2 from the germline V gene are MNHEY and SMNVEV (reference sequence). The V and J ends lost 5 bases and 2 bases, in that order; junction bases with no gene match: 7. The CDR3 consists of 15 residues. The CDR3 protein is CASSRQGAYNTEAFF. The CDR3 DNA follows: TGTGCCAGCAGTAGGCAGGGGGCGTACAACACTGAAGCTTTCTTT.

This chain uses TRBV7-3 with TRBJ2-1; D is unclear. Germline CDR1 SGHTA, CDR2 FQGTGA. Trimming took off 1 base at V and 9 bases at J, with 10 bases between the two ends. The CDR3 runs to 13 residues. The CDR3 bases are TGTGCCAGCAGCTTAAATGTGGCGACTGAGCAGTTCTTC. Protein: CASSLNVATEQFF.

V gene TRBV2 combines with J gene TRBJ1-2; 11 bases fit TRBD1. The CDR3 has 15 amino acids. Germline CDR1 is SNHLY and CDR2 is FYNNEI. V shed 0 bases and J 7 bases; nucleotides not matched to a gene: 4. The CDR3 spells CASSEARDRGIGYTF. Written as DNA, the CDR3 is TGTGCCAGCAGTGAAGCCAGGGACAGGGGGATTGGCTACACCTTC.

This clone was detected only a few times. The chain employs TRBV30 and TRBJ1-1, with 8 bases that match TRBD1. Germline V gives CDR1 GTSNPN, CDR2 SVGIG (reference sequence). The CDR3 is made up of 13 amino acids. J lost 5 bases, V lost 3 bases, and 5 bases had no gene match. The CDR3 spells CAWSQGARTEAFF. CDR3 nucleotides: TGTGCCTGGAGCCAGGGGGCGAGGACTGAAGCTTTCTTT.

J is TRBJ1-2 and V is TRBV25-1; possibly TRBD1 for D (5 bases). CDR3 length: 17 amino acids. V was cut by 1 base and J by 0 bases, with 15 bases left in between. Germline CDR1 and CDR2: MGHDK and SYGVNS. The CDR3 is CASSESGQGPANYGYTF. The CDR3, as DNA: TGTGCCAGCAGTGAATCCGGCCAGGGCCCAGCTAACTATGGCTACACCTTC.

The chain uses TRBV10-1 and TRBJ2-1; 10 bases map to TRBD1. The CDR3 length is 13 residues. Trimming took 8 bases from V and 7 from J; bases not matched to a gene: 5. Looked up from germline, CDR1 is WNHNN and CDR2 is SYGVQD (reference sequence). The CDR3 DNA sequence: TGCGCCAGCCCCGGACAGGGGGGGAATGAGCAGTTCTTC. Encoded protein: CASPGQGGNEQFF.

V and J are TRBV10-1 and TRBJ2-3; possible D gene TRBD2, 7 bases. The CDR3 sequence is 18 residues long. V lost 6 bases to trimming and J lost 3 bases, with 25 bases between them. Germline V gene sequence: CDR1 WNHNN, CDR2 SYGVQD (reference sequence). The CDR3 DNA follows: TGCGCCAGCAGCCTCACAAAGTGGGGGGAGGGGGGGACAGATACGCAGTATTTT. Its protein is CASSLTKWGEGGTDTQYF.

CDR3 nucleotides: TGCGCCAGCAGCCAAGGGGGGCAGGGAGGCACAGATACGCAGTATTTT. It codes for CASSQGGQGGTDTQYF. The chain couples TRBV4-3 to TRBJ2-3, with D possibly matching TRBD1 (6 bases). V lost 1 base to trimming and J lost 1 base, with 12 bases between them. Germline V lookup: CDR1 LGHNA, CDR2 YSLEER. The CDR3 contains 16 residues.

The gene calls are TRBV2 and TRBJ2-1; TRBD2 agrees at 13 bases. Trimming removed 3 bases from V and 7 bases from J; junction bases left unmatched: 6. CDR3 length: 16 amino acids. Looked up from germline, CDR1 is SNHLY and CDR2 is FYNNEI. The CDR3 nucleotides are TGTGCCAGCAGTGAGACGGGACTAGCGGGGAAAAATGAGCAGTTCTTC. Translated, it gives CASSETGLAGKNEQFF.

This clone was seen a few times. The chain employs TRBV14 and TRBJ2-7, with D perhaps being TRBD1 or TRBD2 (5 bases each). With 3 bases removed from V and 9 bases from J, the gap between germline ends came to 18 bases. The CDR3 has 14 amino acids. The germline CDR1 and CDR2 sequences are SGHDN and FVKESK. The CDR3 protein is CASSQGSRGSRQYF. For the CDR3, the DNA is TGTGCCAGCAGCCAGGGAAGTCGGGGCTCTCGGCAGTACTTC.

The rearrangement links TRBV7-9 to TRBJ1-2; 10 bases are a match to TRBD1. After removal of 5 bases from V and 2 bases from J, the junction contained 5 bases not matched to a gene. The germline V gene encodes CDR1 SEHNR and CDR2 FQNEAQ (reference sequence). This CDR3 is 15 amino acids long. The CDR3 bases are TGTGCCAGCAGCCCACCGGACAGGGGGAACTATGGCTACACCTTC. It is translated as CASSPPDRGNYGYTF.

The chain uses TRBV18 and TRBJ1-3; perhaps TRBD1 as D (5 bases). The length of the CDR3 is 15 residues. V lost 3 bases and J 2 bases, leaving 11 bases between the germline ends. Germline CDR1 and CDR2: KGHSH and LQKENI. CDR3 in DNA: TGTGCCAGCTCACCGACGACAGCCCCTGGAAACACCATATATTTT. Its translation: CASSPTTAPGNTIYF.

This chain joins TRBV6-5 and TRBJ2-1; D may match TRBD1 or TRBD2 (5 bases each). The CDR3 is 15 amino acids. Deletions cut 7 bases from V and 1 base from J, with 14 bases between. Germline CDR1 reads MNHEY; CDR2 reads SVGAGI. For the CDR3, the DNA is TGTGCCAGCACCTACGGGACGGCATCCTACAATGAGCAGTTCTTC. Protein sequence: CASTYGTASYNEQFF.

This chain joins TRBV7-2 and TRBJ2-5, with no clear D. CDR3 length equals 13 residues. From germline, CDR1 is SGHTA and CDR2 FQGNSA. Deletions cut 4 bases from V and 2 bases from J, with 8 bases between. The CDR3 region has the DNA TGTGCCAGCAGCTCCACCCGGCAAGAGACCCAGTACTTC. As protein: CASSSTRQETQYF.